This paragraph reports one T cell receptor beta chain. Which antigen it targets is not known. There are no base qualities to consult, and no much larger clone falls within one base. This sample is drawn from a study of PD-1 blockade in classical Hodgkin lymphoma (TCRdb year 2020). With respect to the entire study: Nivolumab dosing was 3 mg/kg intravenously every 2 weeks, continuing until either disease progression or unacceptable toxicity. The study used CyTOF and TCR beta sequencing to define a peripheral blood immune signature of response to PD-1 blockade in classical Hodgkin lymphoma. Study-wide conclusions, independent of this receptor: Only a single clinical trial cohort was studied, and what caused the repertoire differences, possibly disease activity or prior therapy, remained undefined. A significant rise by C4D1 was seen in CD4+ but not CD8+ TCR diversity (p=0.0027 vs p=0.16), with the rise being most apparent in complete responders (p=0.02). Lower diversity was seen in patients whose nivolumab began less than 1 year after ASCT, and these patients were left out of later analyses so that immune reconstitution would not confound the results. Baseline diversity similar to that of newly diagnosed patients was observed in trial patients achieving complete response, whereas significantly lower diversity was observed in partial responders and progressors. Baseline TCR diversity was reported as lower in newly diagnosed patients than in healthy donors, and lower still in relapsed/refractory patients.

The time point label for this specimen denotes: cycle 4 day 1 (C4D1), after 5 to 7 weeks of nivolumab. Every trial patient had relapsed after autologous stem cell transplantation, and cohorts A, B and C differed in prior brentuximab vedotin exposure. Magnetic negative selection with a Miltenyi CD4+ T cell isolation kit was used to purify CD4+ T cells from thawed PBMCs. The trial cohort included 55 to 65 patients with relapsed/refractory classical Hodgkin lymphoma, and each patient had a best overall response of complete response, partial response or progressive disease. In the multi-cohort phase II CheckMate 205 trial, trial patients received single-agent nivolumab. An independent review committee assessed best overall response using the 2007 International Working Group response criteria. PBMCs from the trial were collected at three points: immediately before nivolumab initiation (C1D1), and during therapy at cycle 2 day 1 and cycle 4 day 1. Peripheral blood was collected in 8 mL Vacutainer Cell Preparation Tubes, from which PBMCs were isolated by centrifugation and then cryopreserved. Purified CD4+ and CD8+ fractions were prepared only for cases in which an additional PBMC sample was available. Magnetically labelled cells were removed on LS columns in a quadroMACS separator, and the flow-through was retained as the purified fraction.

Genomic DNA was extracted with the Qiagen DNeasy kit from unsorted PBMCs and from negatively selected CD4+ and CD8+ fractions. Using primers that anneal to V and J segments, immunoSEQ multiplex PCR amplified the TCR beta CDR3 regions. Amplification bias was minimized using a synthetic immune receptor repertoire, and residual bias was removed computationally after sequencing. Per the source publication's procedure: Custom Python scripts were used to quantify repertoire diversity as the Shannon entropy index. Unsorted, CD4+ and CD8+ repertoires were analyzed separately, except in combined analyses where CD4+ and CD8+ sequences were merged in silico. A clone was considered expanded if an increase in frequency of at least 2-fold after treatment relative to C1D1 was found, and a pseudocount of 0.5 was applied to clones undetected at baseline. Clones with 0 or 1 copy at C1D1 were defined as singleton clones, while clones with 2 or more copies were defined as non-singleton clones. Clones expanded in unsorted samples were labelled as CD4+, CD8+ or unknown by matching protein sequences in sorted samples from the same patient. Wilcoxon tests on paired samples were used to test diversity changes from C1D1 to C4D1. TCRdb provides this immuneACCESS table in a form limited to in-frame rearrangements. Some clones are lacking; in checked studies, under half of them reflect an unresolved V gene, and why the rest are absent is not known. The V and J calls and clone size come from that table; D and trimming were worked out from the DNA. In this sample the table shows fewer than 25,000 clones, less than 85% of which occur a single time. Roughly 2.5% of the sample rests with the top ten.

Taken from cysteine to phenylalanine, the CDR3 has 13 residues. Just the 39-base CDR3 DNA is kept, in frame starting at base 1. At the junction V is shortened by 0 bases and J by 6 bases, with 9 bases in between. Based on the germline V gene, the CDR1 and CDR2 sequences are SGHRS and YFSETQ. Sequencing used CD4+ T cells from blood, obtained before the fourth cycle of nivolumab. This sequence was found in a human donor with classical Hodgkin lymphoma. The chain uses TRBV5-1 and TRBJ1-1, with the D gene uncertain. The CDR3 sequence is CASSLDGRPEAFF. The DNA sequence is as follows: TGCGCCAGCAGCTTGGATGGGAGGCCTGAAGCTTTCTTT.